This T cell receptor (beta chain) was identified during a study of blood T cell repertoires in COVID-19. Between the trimmed V and J ends, which lost 1 base and 10 bases, there was a span of 14 bases. CDR3 size: 14 residues. Germline lookup yields CDR1 SGHRS and CDR2 YFSETQ. Only in-frame clones appear in the TCRdb table, and some are missing; sequencing was by immunoSEQ multiplex PCR. Seen here are 89,000 or so clones, about 85% observed once, and the top ten hold about an eighth. This chain uses TRBV5-1 with TRBJ2-2; perhaps TRBD1 as D (6 bases). The sequence came from a human donor in a cohort sampled during active COVID-19. Sequencing was done on a sample of peripheral blood. The CDR3 DNA reads TGCGCCAGCAGCTTGACCGGGACACGCGAGGAGCTGTTTTTT. This gives the protein CASSLTGTREELFF.